This is a list of T cell receptor beta chains from one sample in a study of tumor-infiltrating lymphocytes in primary liver carcinoma. TCRdb ran MiXCR on the multiplex PCR reads and lists one entry per CDR3 protein. The sample has approximately 64,000 distinct CDR3 sequences, roughly 70% seen once. Sequences were obtained from liver tumor tissue from sampling region 4. These receptors were taken from a man between 35 and 55 years old with primary liver carcinoma and hepatitis B virus infection. Both conserved end residues are part of each CDR3. A D gene is named only where the DNA matches it firmly. Not all rows give a size; the values are once, few, many and, for expanded clones, a class.

d_call,clone_size,j_call,v_call,cdr3_nt,cdr3_aa
-,many,TRBJ2-7,TRBV6-5,TGTGCCAGCAGTGACTCCTACGAGCAGTACTTC,CASSDSYEQYF
-,-,TRBJ2-5,TRBV6-7,TGTGCCAGCAGTTACTCGAGTTATCTAGTGGGAGAAGAGGCCCAGTACTTC,CASSYSSYLVGEEAQYF
-,few,TRBJ1-2,TRBV29-1,TGCAGCGTATGGGACCCGGGCCAGGACTGTGGCTACACCTTC,CSVWDPGQDCGYTF
-,few,TRBJ1-5,TRBV9,TGTGCCAGCAGCGCGGCGGGGGCGGTGGATCAGCCCCAGCATTTT,CASSAAGAVDQPQHF
-,-,TRBJ1-2,TRBV29-1,TGCAGCGTTGACGGGACGTCTAACTATGGCTACACCTTC,CSVDGTSNYGYTF
TRBD1,many,TRBJ2-1,TRBV5-5,TGTGCCAGCAGCTGGGCGACAGGGGGCGGTGAGCAGTTCTTC,CASSWATGGGEQFF
-,-,TRBJ2-5,TRBV11-2,TGTGCCAGCAGCCAAACTCCTGACGGGGGAAAGGAGAACCAGTACTTC,CASSQTPDGGKENQYF
-,-,TRBJ2-1,TRBV28,TGTGTCAGCAGTTTACTCGGCCGCGGGTCCTACTATGAGCAGTTCTTC,CVSSLLGRGSYYEQFF
-,-,TRBJ2-2,TRBV10-3,TGTGCCATCAATGGGAACGCGAACACCCGGGAGCTGTTTTTT,CAINGNANTRELFF
-,-,TRBJ2-2,TRBV4-2,TGTGCCAGCAGCCCGATGATAGGGAGGACCGGGGGACTGTTTTTT,CASSPMIGRTGGLFF
TRBD1,once,TRBJ1-2,TRBV11-2,TGTGCCAGCAGCTTAGGTGGGACAGTCCTAGGCTACACCTTC,CASSLGGTVLGYTF
TRBD1,-,TRBJ1-2,TRBV6-5,TGTGCCAGCACCCAGGACAGGGAGTGCCATGGCTACACCTTC,CASTQDRECHGYTF
TRBD1,-,TRBJ2-7,TRBV7-9,TGTGTCACCAGCTCTAGACAGGGGAAACGGTACGAGCAGTACTTC,CVTSSRQGKRYEQYF
-,-,TRBJ2-2,TRBV11-2,TGTGCCTGCAGCTTAACATTAGGAGGGGCGAACATCGGGGAGCGGTTTTTT,CACSLTLGGANIGERFF
-,-,TRBJ1-1,TRBV29-1,TGCAGCGTTCGATCGGGCACTGAAGCTTTCTTT,CSVRSGTEAFF
-,-,TRBJ2-3,TRBV6-1,TGTGCCAGCACCGCCCAGCGGGCTGCTAGCACAGATACGCAGTATTTT,CASTAQRAASTDTQYF
TRBD2,-,TRBJ2-1,TRBV14,TGTGCCAGCAATGCCGTAGCGGGATGGGTAAGCAATGAGCAATTCTTC,CASNAVAGWVSNEQFF
TRBD1,once,TRBJ2-3,TRBV29-1,TGCGGCGTTTCCGGGACAGGGGCGTCAAATATGCAGTATTTT,CGVSGTGASNMQYF
-,-,TRBJ1-5,TRBV5-8,TGTGCCAGCAACTTGAAGGGGATCAGCCTCAATCAGCCCCAGCATTTT,CASNLKGISLNQPQHF
-,many,TRBJ2-4,TRBV10-3,TGTGCCATCGGTGACAACTGGAAAGCCAAAAACATTCAGTACTTC,CAIGDNWKAKNIQYF
-,-,TRBJ2-7,TRBV6-5,TGTGCCAGCAGTTACCGGGCGGGCAAGCAGTACTTC,CASSYRAGKQYF
-,-,TRBJ2-7,TRBV6-6,TGTGCCAGCACCCCAGAACTCTCCTACGAACAGTACTTC,CASTPELSYEQYF
-,-,TRBJ2-3,TRBV4-1,TGTGCCAGCAGCCAAAAAGAACGCACAGATACGCAGTATTTT,CASSQKERTDTQYF
TRBD2,once,TRBJ2-1,TRBV29-1,TGCAGCGGGGGGACTAGCGGGTTCGATCAGCAGTTCTTC,CSGGTSGFDQQFF
-,few,TRBJ2-5,TRBV29-1,TGCAGCATTGAAGATGTCGGACAAGGAGGGACCCAGTACTTC,CSIEDVGQGGTQYF
-,many,TRBJ2-1,TRBV5-5,TGTGCCAGCAGCTTGTCAGTCTTTATAAAGGAGCAGTTCTTC,CASSLSVFIKEQFF
-,few,TRBJ1-2,TRBV6-6,TGTGCCAGCAGTGACACGGGGGAGAGCTATGACTATACCTTC,CASSDTGESYDYTF
-,-,TRBJ2-1,TRBV6-5,TGTGCCAGCAGGGAATACAGGAACTCCTACAATGAGCAGTTCTTC,CASREYRNSYNEQFF
TRBD2,many,TRBJ2-3,TRBV29-1,TGCAGCGCCGGGGCGGGAGCCGGCACAGATACGCAGTATTTT,CSAGAGAGTDTQYF
-,-,TRBJ1-2,TRBV10-3,TGTGCCATCAGTATGGCAGGGCCAACTCCTGGCTACACCTTC,CAISMAGPTPGYTF
-,-,TRBJ2-1,TRBV11-2,TGTGTCAGTAGCTTAGATCCAGAGAGCTCCTACTATGAGCAGTTCTTC,CVSSLDPESSYYEQFF
-,-,TRBJ2-4,TRBV2,TGTACCAGCACGGCGGAGGCACTTCGCAAAAACATTCAGTACTTC,CTSTAEALRKNIQYF
-,-,TRBJ2-1,TRBV4-1,TGCGCCAGCGGCCAAAGTAGGGGATGGAACAATGAGCAGTCCTTC,CASGQSRGWNNEQSF
-,-,TRBJ2-3,TRBV6-1,TGTGCCAGCAGCGTCACAGGAGTTACGCAGTATTTT,CASSVTGVTQYF
-,once,TRBJ2-1,TRBV11-2,TGTGCCGGCAGCTTAGATCCAGAGAGCTCTCACAATGAGCAGTTCTTC,CAGSLDPESSHNEQFF
-,-,TRBJ2-5,TRBV10-3,TGTGCCACCGAGAGAGGTGGGGTACGGGAGATCCAGTACTTC,CATERGGVREIQYF
-,-,TRBJ2-6,TRBV5-4,TGTGCCAGCAGCCCCGGGTCTTTCTTCTCTGGGGCCAACGTCCTGACTTTC,CASSPGSFFSGANVLTF
-,many,TRBJ2-3,TRBV11-3,TGTGCCAGCAGCCCCGGTGGGGGTCCCACAGATACGCAGTATTTT,CASSPGGGPTDTQYF
-,few,TRBJ1-2,TRBV11-2,TGTACCAGCAGCTTATTCGGGAGTAACTATGGCTACACCTTC,CTSSLFGSNYGYTF
TRBD1,many,TRBJ1-2,TRBV6-6,TGTGCCAGCAGTTCCGACGACGGGACAGGCTATGGCTACACCTTC,CASSSDDGTGYGYTF
-,-,TRBJ2-7,TRBV5-6,TGTGCCAGCAGCTTCCAGGGGTTGAACGAGCAGTACTTC,CASSFQGLNEQYF
TRBD2,-,TRBJ2-7,TRBV6-5,TGTGCCTGCAAGGGGGGTGCTAGCGGGGATACCCACGAGCATTACTTC,CACKGGASGDTHEHYF
-,-,TRBJ1-2,TRBV11-2,TGTGCTAGCAGCTCAGGTGTGACAGCCCTAGGAGGCTACACCTTC,CASSSGVTALGGYTF
TRBD1,-,TRBJ1-2,TRBV30,TGCGCCTGGTGTAATGGGACAGCCCTAAACTATGGCTACACCTTC,CAWCNGTALNYGYTF
-,-,TRBJ2-5,TRBV15,TGTGCCACCAGCAGAGATCGGGTACAAGAGACCCAGTACTTC,CATSRDRVQETQYF
-,-,TRBJ1-2,TRBV7-9,TGTGCCAGCAGCTCGTCGGGACAAGTGGAGCTATGTGGCTACACCTTC,CASSSSGQVELCGYTF
TRBD2,-,TRBJ2-3,TRBV6-2/TRBV6-3,TGTGTCAGCGGCTCCAAGCGGGAGCCAGATACGCAGTATTTT,CVSGSKREPDTQYF
-,-,TRBJ1-4,TRBV13,TGTGTCAGCAGCTCCGCCACTAATGAAAAACTGTTTTTT,CVSSSATNEKLFF
-,few,TRBJ2-2,TRBV5-4,TGTGCCAGCAGCGTGGCCCAGGGGGGAGGCACCGGGGAGCTGTTTTTT,CASSVAQGGGTGELFF
TRBD1,-,TRBJ2-2,TRBV11-2,TGTGCCAGCAGCTTTGATCGGGACAGGGTCAGCACCGGGGAGCTGTTTTTT,CASSFDRDRVSTGELFF
TRBD1,many,TRBJ2-5,TRBV29-1,TGCAGCGTTGTTTTTAAACGAGGACAGGGGCCACAAGAGACCCAGTACTTC,CSVVFKRGQGPQETQYF
-,many,TRBJ1-5,TRBV28,TGTGCCAGCAGTTTTTACGGCGGATCCCAGCCCCAGCATTTT,CASSFYGGSQPQHF
TRBD1,-,TRBJ2-5,TRBV5-4,TGTGCCAGCAGCCGGGACAGGGAACAGGCCCAGTATTTC,CASSRDREQAQYF
-,-,TRBJ2-1,TRBV6-6,TGTGCCAGCAGTTCCACATTGGGGAATGAGCAGTTCTTC,CASSSTLGNEQFF
-,-,TRBJ2-3,TRBV10-3,TGTGCCATCGGGGGGAGGCCAGTTACGCAATATTTT,CAIGGRPVTQYF
-,-,TRBJ1-1,TRBV11-2,TGTGCCAGCAGCCCCTGGAATGAGGGGACTGAAGTCTTCTTT,CASSPWNEGTEVFF
TRBD2,many,TRBJ2-7,TRBV11-2,TGTACCAGCAGCTTAGAACCTAGCGGGAGCTGGGTCGAGCAGTACTTC,CTSSLEPSGSWVEQYF
TRBD1,many,TRBJ2-6,TRBV5-1,TGCGCCAGCAGCTTGTTTGGACAGGGAGTGGCAGCCAACGTCCTGACTTTC,CASSLFGQGVAANVLTF
-,-,TRBJ2-7,TRBV5-1,-,CTSSLVGGGAGQSYEQCF